These 25 T cell receptor beta chains were sequenced from one sample in a study of OX40 agonist ivuxolimab in advanced cancers. Using immunoSEQ multiplex PCR, the repertoire was profiled, and TCRdb retains in-frame clones only, with some absent. The data contain about 55,000 clones, about 88% of them singletons. The material was CD4+ or CD8+ T cells sorted from blood, obtained in a trial of the OX40 agonist ivuxolimab. The receptor source for this set is an adult with an advanced solid tumor such as melanoma, head and neck, liver or kidney cancer.

In the case of this clone: The identical CDR3 is also encoded by other nucleotide sequences in the sample. The chain uses TRBV20-1 and TRBJ2-7, with D unclear. Germline lookup yields CDR1 DFQATT and CDR2 SNEGSKA (reference sequence). Trimming pared 1 base from V and 3 bases from J, leaving 4 bases between. The CDR3 sequence is 11 residues long. The CDR3 region has the DNA TGCAGTGCTAGAGGGGGCTACGAGCAGTACTTC. Encoded protein: CSARGGYEQYF.

This chain joins TRBV5-1 and TRBJ2-7, with TRBD1 matching over 7 bases. From germline, CDR1 is SGHRS and CDR2 YFSETQ. The J segment lost 5 bases and the V segment lost 0 bases, leaving 5 bases of the junction unmatched. This CDR3 is built from 14 residues. CDR3 residues: CASSLGTGLDEQYF. CDR3 nucleotides: TGCGCCAGCAGCTTGGGGACAGGTCTGGACGAGCAGTACTTC.

This chain links TRBV28 with TRBJ1-3, with D tentatively TRBD1 (6 bases). Germline loops: CDR1 MDHEN, CDR2 SYDVKM. The CDR3 spans 15 residues. V lost 6 bases and J 0 bases, leaving 12 bases between the germline ends. CDR3 nucleotide sequence: TGTGCCAGCAGCTGGGGACAAAGCTCTGGAAACACCATATATTTT. It translates to CASSWGQSSGNTIYF.

The rearrangement uses TRBV5-4 and TRBJ2-6, with D perhaps TRBD1 (5 bases). Trimming removed 2 bases at V and 1 base at J, with 22 bases between. The length of the CDR3 is 20 residues. Germline V lookup: CDR1 SGHNT, CDR2 YYREEE (reference sequence). The CDR3, as DNA: TGTGCCAGCAGCTTTCCTCACAGGATCAGTCCCGGTTCTGGGGCCAACGTCCTGACTTTC. It yields the protein CASSFPHRISPGSGANVLTF. Drawing the rest from reference TRBV5-4 and TRBJ2-6, the complete variable domain is ETGVTQSPTHLIKTRGQQVTLRCSSQSGHNTVSWYQQALGQGPQFIFQYYREEENGRGNFPPRFSGLQFPNYSSELNVNALELDDSALYLCASSFPHRISPGSGANVLTFGAGSRLTVL.

The J gene is TRBJ1-2, the V gene TRBV28; 10 positions agree with TRBD1. The CDR3 totals 14 residues. After removal of 2 bases from V and 5 bases from J, the junction contained 2 bases not matched to a gene. The germline V gene encodes CDR1 MDHEN and CDR2 SYDVKM. CDR3: CASSLGTGEYGYTF. In nucleotides, the CDR3 is TGTGCCAGCAGTTTAGGGACAGGGGAATATGGCTACACCTTC.

The CDR3 region is CASSAEGGGGYTF. CDR3 coding DNA: TGTGCCAGCAGTGCCGAAGGAGGGGGAGGCTACACCTTC. This rearrangement joins TRBV6-4 to TRBJ1-2, with D possibly being TRBD1 (6 bases). V was cut by 4 bases and J by 8 bases, with 14 bases left in between. The CDR3 extends over 13 amino acids. CDR1 is MRHNA, CDR2 SNTAGT, per germline.

This clone was picked up one time. J is TRBJ2-3 and V is TRBV6-1; 8 bases are a match to TRBD2. The trim removed 7 bases at V and 6 bases at J, leaving 6 bases unmatched. Germline loops: CDR1 MNHNS, CDR2 SASEGT. The CDR3 is made up of 13 amino acids. In DNA, the CDR3 is TGTGCCAGCAAATCTAGCGGGCTTGATACGCAGTATTTT. As protein: CASKSSGLDTQYF.

The genes are TRBV11-2 and TRBJ2-7; D is tentatively TRBD1 or TRBD2 (5 bases each). V lost 3 bases and J 4 bases, leaving 19 bases between the germline ends. Germline V gene sequence: CDR1 SGHAT, CDR2 FQNNGV. The CDR3 sequence is 16 residues long. In nucleotides, the CDR3 is TGTGCCAGCAGCTTGGGATCCGGGACCCCAGTTTACGAGCAGTACTTC. Translation: CASSLGSGTPVYEQYF.

The rearrangement joins TRBV14 to TRBJ2-3; weak D call: TRBD2 (5 bases). This CDR3 contains 13 residues. Trimming took off 3 bases at V and 9 bases at J, with 13 bases between the two ends. Germline CDR1 and CDR2: SGHDN and FVKESK. CDR3 residues: CASSHLARGTQYF. CDR3 bases: TGTGCCAGCAGCCATCTGGCACGAGGGACGCAGTATTTT.

The chain links TRBV30 to TRBJ2-4, with 9 bases matching TRBD2. V shed 0 bases and J 6 bases; nucleotides not matched to a gene: 9. CDR1 is GTSNPN, CDR2 SVGIG, per germline (reference sequence). There are 16 residues in the CDR3. The CDR3 here is CAWSVGRLAGRNIQYF. In nucleotides, the CDR3 is TGTGCCTGGAGTGTAGGGAGGCTAGCGGGAAGAAACATTCAGTACTTC. The complete variable domain, with remaining parts taken from reference TRBV30 and TRBJ2-4, reads SQTIHQWPATLVQPVGSPLSLECTVEGTSNPNLYWYRQAAGRGLQLLFYSVGIGQISSEVPQNLSASRPQDRQFILSSKKLLLSDSGFYLCAWSVGRLAGRNIQYFGAGTRLSVL.

This clone was picked up a small number of times. V is TRBV10-3 and J is TRBJ2-3; 12 bases match TRBD2. CDR1 is ENHRY, CDR2 SYGVKD, per germline. CDR3 size: 15 residues. V lost 5 bases, J lost 7 bases, and 7 bases stayed unmatched. In DNA form, the CDR3 reads TGTGCCATCAGTCGGACTAGCGGGATTTTGAATACGCAGTATTTT. Protein sequence: CAISRTSGILNTQYF.

This clone was seen only once. The V gene is TRBV18, the J gene TRBJ2-7; 10 bases fit TRBD1. Germline values: CDR1 KGHSH, CDR2 LQKENI. Trimming took 3 bases from V and 6 from J; bases not matched to a gene: 8. The CDR3 contains 15 residues. The CDR3 reads CASSPSGTGVGEQYF. The CDR3 DNA is TGTGCCAGCTCACCTTCGGGGACAGGGGTTGGCGAGCAGTACTTC.

The rearrangement links TRBV15 to TRBJ1-4, with 9 bases matching TRBD1. The CDR3 has 19 amino acids. V lost 2 bases to trimming and J lost 1 base; unmatched junction nucleotides: 11. Germline CDR1 and CDR2: LNHNV and YYDKDF (reference sequence). In DNA form, the CDR3 reads TGTGCCACCAGCAGATTTGGGACAGGGAGGAGTAGAACTAATGAAAAACTGTTTTTT. Its protein product is CATSRFGTGRSRTNEKLFF.

The chain has TRBV10-1 and TRBJ2-7, with TRBD1 matching 9 bases. The CDR3 sequence is 17 residues long. Germline CDR1 reads WNHNN; CDR2 reads SYGVQD (reference sequence). The J segment lost 4 bases and the V segment lost 6 bases, leaving 16 bases of the junction unmatched. For the CDR3, the DNA is TGCGCCAGCAGAAACCGGGACAGGGAATCTGTAGATTACGAGCAGTACTTC. Residues: CASRNRDRESVDYEQYF.

The genes are TRBV5-1 and TRBJ2-5; the match to TRBD2 covers 8 bases. Germline values: CDR1 SGHRS, CDR2 YFSETQ. This CDR3 has 16 residues. V dropped 0 bases and J dropped 8; count of bases not matched to a gene: 12. CDR3 loop: CASSLESLAGKRTQYF. The DNA for the CDR3 is TGCGCCAGCAGCTTGGAGTCCTTAGCGGGAAAACGAACCCAGTACTTC.

This rearrangement joins TRBV10-2 to TRBJ2-5, with TRBD1 as a possible D gene (5 bases). V was pared by 6 bases and J by 5 bases, with 13 bases between. The CDR3 length is 13 residues. CDR1 is WSHSY, CDR2 SAAADI, per germline. The CDR3 protein is CASRRVGAETQYF. CDR3 in DNA: TGCGCCAGCAGGAGAGTAGGGGCGGAGACCCAGTACTTC.

The rearrangement joins TRBV19 to TRBJ2-4; TRBD1 agrees at 10 bases. CDR1 LNHDA and CDR2 SQIVND come from the germline V gene (reference sequence). V shed 8 bases, J shed 1 base, and the junction held 14 bases outside the gene matches. The CDR3 sequence is 18 residues long. The CDR3 spells CASRQGAPLERAKNIQYF. As DNA, the CDR3 is TGTGCCAGTCGACAGGGGGCGCCTTTGGAGAGGGCCAAAAACATTCAGTACTTC.

A single count supports this clone. The J gene is TRBJ1-2, the V gene TRBV19; D is undetermined. Germline values: CDR1 LNHDA, CDR2 SQIVND (reference sequence). The V end was cut by 9 bases, the J end by 4 bases, with 9 bases between. The CDR3 contains 11 residues. The CDR3 here is CASGRSYGYTF. DNA of the CDR3: TGTGCCAGCGGACGGTCCTATGGCTACACCTTC.

The chain links TRBV5-1 to TRBJ2-2; TRBD2 aligns across 11 bases. Per the germline V gene, CDR1 is SGHRS and CDR2 is YFSETQ. The junction had 5 bases not matched to a gene; V was cut back by 4 bases and J by 3 bases. This CDR3 contains 16 residues. CDR3 coding DNA: TGCGCCAGCAGCACACTAGCGGGAGAATACACCGGGGAGCTGTTTTTT. This gives the protein CASSTLAGEYTGELFF.

The chain links TRBV30 to TRBJ1-2; maybe TRBD1 (6 bases). Germline V gives CDR1 GTSNPN, CDR2 SVGIG (reference sequence). The V end was cut by 3 bases, the J end by 4 bases, with 12 bases between. This CDR3 has 13 residues. CDR3: CAWRPGQIYGYTF. CDR3 DNA: TGTGCCTGGAGACCAGGACAGATCTATGGCTACACCTTC.

This chain joins TRBV5-1 and TRBJ2-7, with unresolved D. Trimming shortened V by 2 bases and J by 0 bases, and 6 bases separated the two germline ends. CDR3 length: 13 amino acids. The germline V gene encodes CDR1 SGHRS and CDR2 YFSETQ. CDR3 residues: CASSLLGSYEQYF. As DNA, the CDR3 is TGCGCCAGCAGCTTATTGGGCTCCTACGAGCAGTACTTC.

The table lists this clone with a count of one. J is TRBJ2-5 and V is TRBV30; D is possibly TRBD1 or TRBD2 (5 bases each). Trimming left V 4 bases short and J 1 base short, with 7 bases between. Germline CDR1 reads GTSNPN; CDR2 reads SVGIG (reference sequence). The CDR3 length is 12 residues. CDR3 sequence (DNA): TGTGCCTGGACGGGGACCCAAGAGACCCAGTACTTC. Amino acids: CAWTGTQETQYF.

The V gene is TRBV12-5, the J gene TRBJ2-7; D may be TRBD1 or TRBD2 (8 bases each). V was pared by 2 bases and J by 2 bases, with 22 bases between. The CDR3 is 18 amino acids. Germline loops: CDR1 LGHNT, CDR2 FRNRAP. The DNA for the CDR3 is TGTGCTAGTGGTTTGCTGGACAGGGTAAGCGGGAGTCCCTACGAGCAGTACTTC. It is translated as CASGLLDRVSGSPYEQYF.

This chain connects TRBV11-2 to TRBJ2-3; no clear D gene. Trimming cost V 5 bases and J 6 bases, with 9 bases left between them. Germline-derived CDR1 and CDR2 are SGHAT and FQNNGV. The CDR3 has 12 residues. The CDR3 sequence is CASSPAADTQYF. CDR3 bases: TGTGCCAGCAGCCCGGCCGCGGATACGCAGTATTTT.

The V and J genes are TRBV30 and TRBJ1-1, with 7 nucleotides matching TRBD1. Germline-derived CDR1 and CDR2 are GTSNPN and SVGIG (reference sequence). This CDR3 has 13 residues. Trimming cost V 5 bases and J 1 base; bases outside gene matches: 4. The CDR3 region is CAWSRTGNTEAFF. CDR3 nucleotides: TGTGCCTGGTCGAGGACAGGGAACACTGAAGCTTTCTTT.